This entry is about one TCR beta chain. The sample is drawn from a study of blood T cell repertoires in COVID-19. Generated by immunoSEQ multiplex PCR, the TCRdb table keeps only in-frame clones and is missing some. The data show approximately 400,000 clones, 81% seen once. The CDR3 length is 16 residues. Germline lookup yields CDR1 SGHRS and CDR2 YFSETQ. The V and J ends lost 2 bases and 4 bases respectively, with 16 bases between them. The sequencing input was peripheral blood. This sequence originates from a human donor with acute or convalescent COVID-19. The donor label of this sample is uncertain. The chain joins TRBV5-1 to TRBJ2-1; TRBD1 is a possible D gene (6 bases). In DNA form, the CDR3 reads TGCGCCAGCAGCTTCCAACAGGGTCGAATTTACAATGAGCAGTTCTTC. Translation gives CASSFQQGRIYNEQFF.